What follows are 4 T cell receptor beta chains derived from one specimen sequenced in a study of regulatory T cells in long-lasting Graves disease (TCRdb year 2021). The label giving this sample's time point can be read as: newly diagnosed GD, antithyroid drugs for less than 3 months. For both TCR sequencing and RNA sequencing, RNA was extracted from PBMCs in TRIzol. The receptor library was made with multiplex PCR. The listed sequencing device is Illumina HiSeq 4000. iRepertoire HTBI primers and Arm-PCR amplification of CDR3 regions were used to construct TCR beta libraries. TCRdb reran the public reads through fastp at Q25 and MiXCR, keeping productive beta chains. CDR3 protein sequences are deduplicated, and each keeps its most common genes and DNA. The sample table lists more than 450,000 distinct CDR3 sequences, 12% of them with a count of one. The top ten hold roughly 8.9% of the sample. This sample also belongs to another study, concerning T cells in Graves' hyperthyroidism and ophthalmopathy.

The specimen was peripheral blood mononuclear cells (PBMCs), collected at new diagnosis, from a patient treated with antithyroid drugs. All receptors derive from a woman aged 30 to 39 with Graves disease. Donor details come from another sample of the same person, matched by shared clones.

This clonotype was counted ten times or more. This rearrangement joins TRBV20-1 to TRBJ1-1, with 7 bases fitting TRBD1. The germline gives CDR1 DFQATT, CDR2 SNEGSKA (reference sequence). V shed 1 base and J 6 bases; nucleotides not matched to a gene: 11. The CDR3 runs to 15 residues. The CDR3 nucleotides read TGCAGTGCTAGAGCCACAGGGGTCTTTGGCTCTGAAGCTTTCTTT. This codes for CSARATGVFGSEAFF.

In its sample, this clonotype was seen many times. An end of the junction does not agree with germline; a read error may underlie this. The V gene is TRBV2, the J gene TRBJ2-7; TRBD2 agrees at 7 bases. The CDR3 has 14 amino acids. Per germline, CDR1 SNHLY and CDR2 FYNNEI. The CDR3 is CASRAGASSYGQYF. CDR3 nucleotide sequence: TGTGCCAGCAGGGCGGGAGCGTCCTCTTACGGGCAGTACTTC. Complete variable domain (other parts from reference TRBV2 and TRBJ2-7): EPEVTQTPSHQVTQMGQEVILRCVPISNHLYFYWYRQILGQKVEFLVSFYNNEISEKSEIFDDQFSVERPDGSNFTLKIRSTKLEDSAMYFCASRAGASSYGQYFGPGTRLTVT.

In this sample, this clonotype turned up a few times. V usage is TRBV6-5 and J usage is TRBJ1-1; possibly TRBD1 for D (5 bases). The germline CDR1 and CDR2 sequences are MNHEY and SVGAGI. The CDR3 extends over 12 amino acids. Trimming took off 2 bases at V and 8 bases at J, with 9 bases between the two ends. The CDR3 reads CASSYQTDEAFF. CDR3 DNA: TGTGCCAGCAGTTACCAGACAGACGAAGCTTTCTTT.

This clonotype was found a few times. The chain links TRBV7-6 to TRBJ2-2; the D gene is possibly TRBD2 (7 bases). The CDR3 loop spans 19 amino acids. Germline CDR1 reads SGHVS; CDR2 reads FNYEAQ. The ends were cut back, 2 bases at V and 5 bases at J, with 24 bases in the middle. DNA of the CDR3: TGTGCCAGCAGCTTAATTGCCGCCGGTGGGGGGGCCTTTACCGGGGAGCTGTTTTTT. This translates into CASSLIAAGGGAFTGELFF.